A selection of T cell receptor beta chains follows, all from one sample in a study of blood T cell repertoires in COVID-19. Measured with immunoSEQ multiplex PCR; TCRdb has only the in-frame clones, and not every one. The data contain about 230,000 clones, under 90% of them seen just once; the ten biggest clones take up roughly 4%. The specimen was PBMCs or T cells enriched from blood (not recorded which). The receptors come from a woman between 25 and 40 years old with acute COVID-19. The CDR3 runs from the conserved cysteine through the conserved F or W. The D gene is left open where the match is weak. Clone size appears in some rows only: once, few, many, or a class for an expanded clone.

j_call: TRBJ2-3; d_call: TRBD2; v_call: TRBV7-6; clone_size: NA; cdr3_aa: CASSPRTSGGEDTQYF; cdr3_nt: TGTGCCAGCAGCCCTCGGACTAGCGGGGGGGAAGATACGCAGTATTTT
j_call: TRBJ1-4; d_call: TRBD1; v_call: TRBV27; clone_size: NA; cdr3_aa: CASSAGTGGTEKLFF; cdr3_nt: TGTGCCAGCAGTGCCGGGACAGGGGGAACTGAAAAACTGTTTTTT
j_call: TRBJ1-1; d_call: TRBD1; v_call: TRBV28; clone_size: NA; cdr3_aa: CASSLGDRGLAFF; cdr3_nt: TGTGCCAGCAGTTTAGGGGACAGGGGCCTAGCTTTCTTT
j_call: TRBJ1-5; d_call: NA; v_call: TRBV15; clone_size: NA; cdr3_aa: CATSRDAGNQPQHF; cdr3_nt: TGTGCCACCAGCAGAGATGCGGGGAATCAGCCCCAGCATTTT
j_call: TRBJ2-1; d_call: TRBD2; v_call: TRBV19; clone_size: NA; cdr3_aa: CASRSAGGYNEQFF; cdr3_nt: TGTGCCAGTAGATCAGCGGGGGGATACAATGAGCAGTTCTTC
j_call: TRBJ1-5; d_call: NA; v_call: TRBV19; clone_size: few; cdr3_aa: CASSIVSKGGVQPQHF; cdr3_nt: TGTGCCAGTAGTATAGTGTCCAAGGGAGGCGTTCAGCCCCAGCATTTT
j_call: TRBJ1-6; d_call: TRBD1; v_call: TRBV10-3; clone_size: NA; cdr3_aa: CAISEGDRPNSPLHF; cdr3_nt: TGTGCCATCAGTGAGGGGGACAGGCCCAATTCACCCCTCCACTTT
j_call: TRBJ2-1; d_call: TRBD2; v_call: TRBV5-1; clone_size: NA; cdr3_aa: CASSWTSGALPNNEQFF; cdr3_nt: TGCGCCAGCAGCTGGACTAGCGGGGCACTCCCAAACAATGAGCAGTTCTTC
j_call: TRBJ2-3; d_call: NA; v_call: TRBV10-3; clone_size: NA; cdr3_aa: CAIRPGGSGDASNTQYF; cdr3_nt: TGTGCCATCCGGCCGGGGGGCTCGGGGGATGCGAGTAATACGCAGTATTTT
j_call: TRBJ1-2; d_call: NA; v_call: TRBV7-2; clone_size: NA; cdr3_aa: CASSLVQDPNYGYTF; cdr3_nt: TGTGCCAGCAGCTTAGTACAGGATCCTAACTATGGCTACACCTTC
j_call: TRBJ2-1; d_call: NA; v_call: TRBV10-2; clone_size: NA; cdr3_aa: CASRDRGEQFF; cdr3_nt: TGCGCCAGCAGGGATCGAGGGGAGCAGTTCTTC
j_call: TRBJ2-7; d_call: TRBD1; v_call: TRBV19; clone_size: NA; cdr3_aa: CASSPLDRDYEQYF; cdr3_nt: TGTGCCAGTAGTCCCCTGGACAGGGATTACGAGCAGTACTTC
j_call: TRBJ1-5; d_call: NA; v_call: TRBV18; clone_size: NA; cdr3_aa: CASSPTNQPQHF; cdr3_nt: TGTGCCAGCTCCCCCACAAATCAGCCCCAGCATTTT
j_call: TRBJ2-1; d_call: TRBD2; v_call: TRBV7-9; clone_size: NA; cdr3_aa: CASSRGRADNEQFF; cdr3_nt: TGTGCCAGCAGCCGAGGGAGGGCGGACAATGAGCAGTTCTTC
j_call: TRBJ2-3; d_call: NA; v_call: TRBV4-1; clone_size: NA; cdr3_aa: CASSQGPVSTDTQYF; cdr3_nt: TGCGCCAGCAGCCAAGGTCCGGTAAGCACAGATACGCAGTATTTT
j_call: TRBJ1-4; d_call: TRBD1; v_call: TRBV10-3; clone_size: NA; cdr3_aa: CAIEGQGDRAATNEKLFF; cdr3_nt: TGTGCCATAGAGGGACAGGGGGATCGTGCGGCAACTAATGAAAAACTGTTTTTT
j_call: TRBJ1-2; d_call: NA; v_call: TRBV19; clone_size: NA; cdr3_aa: CASSTRQTGGYGYTF; cdr3_nt: TGTGCCAGTAGTACTAGACAGACCGGCGGCTATGGCTACACCTTC
j_call: TRBJ1-4; d_call: NA; v_call: TRBV6-5; clone_size: NA; cdr3_aa: CASRESGGTEKLFF; cdr3_nt: TGTGCCAGCAGGGAGTCCGGAGGGACTGAAAAACTGTTTTTT
j_call: TRBJ2-7; d_call: NA; v_call: TRBV19; clone_size: NA; cdr3_aa: CASSIGRGDEQYF; cdr3_nt: TGTGCCAGTAGTATTGGCAGGGGGGACGAGCAGTACTTC
j_call: TRBJ2-3; d_call: NA; v_call: TRBV4-1; clone_size: NA; cdr3_aa: CASSQDKRQGTDTQYF; cdr3_nt: TGCGCCAGCAGCCAAGATAAAAGACAGGGCACAGATACGCAGTATTTT
j_call: TRBJ2-1; d_call: TRBD1; v_call: TRBV11-3; clone_size: NA; cdr3_aa: CASSLVTGGPYNEQFF; cdr3_nt: TGTGCCAGCAGCTTAGTGACAGGGGGTCCCTACAATGAGCAGTTCTTC
j_call: TRBJ2-1; d_call: TRBD2; v_call: TRBV19; clone_size: NA; cdr3_aa: CASSGGGWSYNEQFF; cdr3_nt: TGTGCCAGTAGTGGCGGGGGTTGGTCCTACAATGAGCAGTTCTTC
j_call: TRBJ1-6; d_call: NA; v_call: TRBV5-1; clone_size: NA; cdr3_aa: CASSSTGGGLANSPLHF; cdr3_nt: TGCGCCAGCAGCTCCACGGGAGGGGGGCTGGCTAATTCACCCCTCCACTTT
j_call: TRBJ1-1; d_call: NA; v_call: TRBV2; clone_size: NA; cdr3_aa: CASMEGPGAEAFF; cdr3_nt: TGTGCCAGCATGGAGGGGCCAGGCGCTGAAGCTTTCTTT
j_call: TRBJ1-4; d_call: NA; v_call: TRBV27; clone_size: NA; cdr3_aa: CACGGAFNEKLFF; cdr3_nt: TGTGCCTGTGGAGGAGCCTTTAATGAAAAACTGTTTTTT
j_call: TRBJ2-4; d_call: NA; v_call: TRBV2; clone_size: NA; cdr3_aa: CASSGTQEKNIQYF; cdr3_nt: TGTGCCAGCAGCGGGACTCAGGAGAAAAACATTCAGTACTTC
j_call: TRBJ1-2; d_call: TRBD1; v_call: TRBV11-2; clone_size: NA; cdr3_aa: CASSLDLGQGEYGYTF; cdr3_nt: TGTGCCAGCAGCTTAGATCTCGGACAGGGAGAGTATGGCTACACCTTC
j_call: TRBJ1-3; d_call: NA; v_call: TRBV6-2/TRBV6-3; clone_size: NA; cdr3_aa: CASSYSDRQTYRPSGNTIYF; cdr3_nt: TGTGCCAGCAGTTACTCCGACCGACAGACATACAGGCCCTCTGGAAACACCATATATTTT
j_call: TRBJ1-2; d_call: NA; v_call: TRBV5-1; clone_size: NA; cdr3_aa: CASSFGGNRYGYTF; cdr3_nt: TGCGCCAGCAGCTTTGGAGGGAACCGGTATGGCTACACCTTC